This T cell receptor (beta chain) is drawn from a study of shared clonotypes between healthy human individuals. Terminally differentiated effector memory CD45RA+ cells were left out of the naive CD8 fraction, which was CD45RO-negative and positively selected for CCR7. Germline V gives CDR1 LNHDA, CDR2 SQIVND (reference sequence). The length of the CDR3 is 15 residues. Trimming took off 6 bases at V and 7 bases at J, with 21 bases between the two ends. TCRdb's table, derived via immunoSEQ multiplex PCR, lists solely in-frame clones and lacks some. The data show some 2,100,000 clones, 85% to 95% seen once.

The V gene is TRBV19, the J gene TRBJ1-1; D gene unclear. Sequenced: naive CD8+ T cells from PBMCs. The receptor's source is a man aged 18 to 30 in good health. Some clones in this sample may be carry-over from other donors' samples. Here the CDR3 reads CASSLSIFGYLEAFF. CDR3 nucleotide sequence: TGTGCCAGTAGCCTCAGTATTTTTGGATACCTTGAAGCTTTCTTT.